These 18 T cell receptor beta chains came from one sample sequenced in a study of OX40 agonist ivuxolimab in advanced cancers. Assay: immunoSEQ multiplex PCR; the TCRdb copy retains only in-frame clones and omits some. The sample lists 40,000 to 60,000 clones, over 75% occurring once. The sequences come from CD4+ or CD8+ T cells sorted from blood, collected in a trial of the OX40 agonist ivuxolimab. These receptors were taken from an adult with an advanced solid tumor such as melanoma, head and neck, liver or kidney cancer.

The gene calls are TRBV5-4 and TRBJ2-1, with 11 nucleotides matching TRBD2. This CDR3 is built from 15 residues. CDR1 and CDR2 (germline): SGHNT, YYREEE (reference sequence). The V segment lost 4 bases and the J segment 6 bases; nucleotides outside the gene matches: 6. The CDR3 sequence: CASSLSGRAINEQFF. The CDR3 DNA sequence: TGTGCCAGCAGCCTTAGCGGGAGGGCCATCAATGAGCAGTTCTTC.

In nucleotides, the CDR3 is TGCAGCGTCGGGAATATAGGAGCCGGGGAGCTGTTTTTT. It codes for CSVGNIGAGELFF. The chain links TRBV29-1 to TRBJ2-2; possible D gene TRBD2, 5 bases. Per the germline V gene, CDR1 is SQVTM and CDR2 is ANQGSEA. The CDR3 runs 13 residues. Trimming took off 6 bases at V and 6 bases at J, with 14 bases between the two ends.

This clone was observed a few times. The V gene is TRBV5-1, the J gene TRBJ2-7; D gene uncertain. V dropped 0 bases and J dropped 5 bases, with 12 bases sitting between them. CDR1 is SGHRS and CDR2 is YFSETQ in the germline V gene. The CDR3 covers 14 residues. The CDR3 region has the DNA TGCGCCAGCAGCTTGGGTCCAGCGAGCGACGAGCAGTACTTC. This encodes CASSLGPASDEQYF.

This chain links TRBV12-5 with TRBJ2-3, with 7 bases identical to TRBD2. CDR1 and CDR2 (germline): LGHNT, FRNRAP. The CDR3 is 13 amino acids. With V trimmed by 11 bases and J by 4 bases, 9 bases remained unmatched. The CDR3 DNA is TGTGCTGGAGCGTCTAGCGGTGCAGATACGCAGTATTTT. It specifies CAGASSGADTQYF.

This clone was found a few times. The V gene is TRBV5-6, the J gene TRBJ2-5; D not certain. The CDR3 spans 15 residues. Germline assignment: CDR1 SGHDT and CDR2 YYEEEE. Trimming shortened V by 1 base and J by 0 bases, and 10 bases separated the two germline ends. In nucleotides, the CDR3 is TGTGCCAGCAGCTTGCTGGGTGAAAACCAAGAGACCCAGTACTTC. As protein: CASSLLGENQETQYF.

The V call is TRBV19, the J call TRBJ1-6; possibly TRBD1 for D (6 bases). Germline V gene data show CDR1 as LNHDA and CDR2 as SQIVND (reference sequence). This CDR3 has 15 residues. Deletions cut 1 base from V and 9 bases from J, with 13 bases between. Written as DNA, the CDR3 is TGTGCCAGTAGTATAGCGACAAGGGGGAGTTCACCCCTCCACTTT. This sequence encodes CASSIATRGSSPLHF.

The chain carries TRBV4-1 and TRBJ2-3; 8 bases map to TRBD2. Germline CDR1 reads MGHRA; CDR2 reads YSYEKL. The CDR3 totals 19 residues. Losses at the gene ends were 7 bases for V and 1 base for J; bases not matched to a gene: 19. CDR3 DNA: TGCGCCAGCACCAAAAGGGACCCGAGACTAGCGAGAGGCACAGATACGCAGTATTTT. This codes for CASTKRDPRLARGTDTQYF.

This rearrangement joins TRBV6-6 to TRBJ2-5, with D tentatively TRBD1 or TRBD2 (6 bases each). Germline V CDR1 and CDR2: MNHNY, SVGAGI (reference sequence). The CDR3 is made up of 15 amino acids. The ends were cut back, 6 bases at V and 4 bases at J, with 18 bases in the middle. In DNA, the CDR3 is TGTGCCAGCAGCCGAGGGGGGACCCTAACAGAGACCCAGTACTTC. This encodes CASSRGGTLTETQYF.

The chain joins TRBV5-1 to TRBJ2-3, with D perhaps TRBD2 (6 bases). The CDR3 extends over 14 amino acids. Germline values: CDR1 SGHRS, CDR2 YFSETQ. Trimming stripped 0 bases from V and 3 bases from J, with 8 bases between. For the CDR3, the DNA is TGCGCCAGCAGCTTGGGACTAGTAACAGATACGCAGTATTTT. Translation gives CASSLGLVTDTQYF.

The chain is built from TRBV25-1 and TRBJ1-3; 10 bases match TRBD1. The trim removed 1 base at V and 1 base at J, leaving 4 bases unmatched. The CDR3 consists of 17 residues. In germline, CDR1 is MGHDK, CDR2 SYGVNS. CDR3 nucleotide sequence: TGTGCCAGCAGTGAATTGGGACAGGGGAGATCTGGAAACACCATATATTTT. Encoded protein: CASSELGQGRSGNTIYF.

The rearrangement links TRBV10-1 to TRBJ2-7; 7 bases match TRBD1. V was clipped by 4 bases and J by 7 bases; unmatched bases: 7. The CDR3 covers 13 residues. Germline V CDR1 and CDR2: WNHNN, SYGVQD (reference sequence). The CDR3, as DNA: TGCGCCAGCAGTGGGTACAGGGGAGAGGAGCAGTACTTC. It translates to CASSGYRGEEQYF.

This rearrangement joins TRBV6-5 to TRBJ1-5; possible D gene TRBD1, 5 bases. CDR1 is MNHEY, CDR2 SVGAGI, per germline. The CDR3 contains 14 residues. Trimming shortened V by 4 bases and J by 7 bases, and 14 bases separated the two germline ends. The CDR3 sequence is CASSSLGVHQPQHF. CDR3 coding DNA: TGTGCCAGCAGTTCCCTAGGGGTCCACCAGCCCCAGCATTTT.

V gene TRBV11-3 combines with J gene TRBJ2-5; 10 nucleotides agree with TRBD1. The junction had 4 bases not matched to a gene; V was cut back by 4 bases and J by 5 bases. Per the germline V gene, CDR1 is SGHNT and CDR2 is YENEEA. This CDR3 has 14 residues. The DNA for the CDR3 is TGTGCCAGCAGCTCCGGGACAGGGGCGGAGACCCAGTACTTC. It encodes CASSSGTGAETQYF.

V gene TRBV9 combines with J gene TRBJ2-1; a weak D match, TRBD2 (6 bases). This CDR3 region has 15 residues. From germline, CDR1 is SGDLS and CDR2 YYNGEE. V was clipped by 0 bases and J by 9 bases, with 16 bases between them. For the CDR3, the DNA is TGTGCCAGCAGCGTAGATGAGGGAGGTTGGAGTGAGCAGTTCTTC. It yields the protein CASSVDEGGWSEQFF. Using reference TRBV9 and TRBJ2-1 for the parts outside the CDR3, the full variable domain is DSGVTQTPKHLITATGQRVTLRCSPRSGDLSVYWYQQSLDQGLQFLIQYYNGEERAKGNILERFSAQQFPDLHSELNLSSLELGDSALYFCASSVDEGGWSEQFFGPGTRLTVL.

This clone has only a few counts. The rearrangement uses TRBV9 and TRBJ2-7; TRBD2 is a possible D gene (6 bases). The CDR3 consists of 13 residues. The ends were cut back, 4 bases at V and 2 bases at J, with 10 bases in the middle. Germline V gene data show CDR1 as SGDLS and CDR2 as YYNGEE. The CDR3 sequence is CASSPAGPYEQYF. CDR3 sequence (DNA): TGTGCCAGCAGCCCGGCGGGACCCTACGAGCAGTACTTC. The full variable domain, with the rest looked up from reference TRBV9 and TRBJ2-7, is DSGVTQTPKHLITATGQRVTLRCSPRSGDLSVYWYQQSLDQGLQFLIQYYNGEERAKGNILERFSAQQFPDLHSELNLSSLELGDSALYFCASSPAGPYEQYFGPGTRLTVT.

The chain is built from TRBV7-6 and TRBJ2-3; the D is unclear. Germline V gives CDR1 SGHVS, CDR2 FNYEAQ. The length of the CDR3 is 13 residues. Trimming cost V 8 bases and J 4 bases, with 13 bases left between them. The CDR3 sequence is CASGDGVADTQYF. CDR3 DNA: TGTGCCAGCGGCGATGGGGTTGCAGATACGCAGTATTTT.

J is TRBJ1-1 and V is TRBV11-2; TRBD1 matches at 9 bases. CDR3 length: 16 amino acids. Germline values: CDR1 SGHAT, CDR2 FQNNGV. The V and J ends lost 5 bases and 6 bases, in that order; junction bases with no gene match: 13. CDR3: CASSPGQGIDFAEAFF. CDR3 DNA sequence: TGTGCCAGCAGCCCTGGACAGGGGATCGATTTTGCTGAAGCTTTCTTT.

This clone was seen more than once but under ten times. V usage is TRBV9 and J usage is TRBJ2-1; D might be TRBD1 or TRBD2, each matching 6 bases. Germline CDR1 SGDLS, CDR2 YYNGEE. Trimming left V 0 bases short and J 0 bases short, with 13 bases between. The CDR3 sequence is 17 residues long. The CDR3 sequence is CASSVGGGGSSYNEQFF. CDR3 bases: TGTGCCAGCAGCGTAGGAGGAGGGGGGAGCTCCTACAATGAGCAGTTCTTC.